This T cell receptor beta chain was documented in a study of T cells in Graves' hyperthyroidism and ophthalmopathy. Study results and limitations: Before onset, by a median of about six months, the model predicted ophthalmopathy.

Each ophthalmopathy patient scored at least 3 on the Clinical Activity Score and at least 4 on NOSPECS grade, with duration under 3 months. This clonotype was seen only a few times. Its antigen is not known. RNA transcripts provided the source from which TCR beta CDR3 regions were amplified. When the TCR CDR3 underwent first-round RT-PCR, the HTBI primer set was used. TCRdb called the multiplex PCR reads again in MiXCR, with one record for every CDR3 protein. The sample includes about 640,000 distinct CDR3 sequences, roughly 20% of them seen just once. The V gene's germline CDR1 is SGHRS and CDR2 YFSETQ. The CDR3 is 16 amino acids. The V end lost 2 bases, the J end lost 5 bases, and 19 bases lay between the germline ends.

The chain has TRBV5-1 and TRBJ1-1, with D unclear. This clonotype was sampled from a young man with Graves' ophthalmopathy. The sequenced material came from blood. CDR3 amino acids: CASSLGRTRMGTEAFF. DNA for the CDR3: TGCGCCAGCAGCTTAGGGAGAACCAGAATGGGGACTGAAGCTTTCTTT. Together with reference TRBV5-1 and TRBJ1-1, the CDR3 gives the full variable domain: KAGVTQTPRYLIKTRGQQVTLSCSPISGHRSVSWYQQTPGQGLQFLFEYFSETQRNKGNFPGRFSGRQFSNSRSEMNVSTLELGDSALYLCASSLGRTRMGTEAFFGQGTRLTVV.